The rows below give T cell receptor beta chains drawn from one sample of a study of T cells in Graves' hyperthyroidism and ophthalmopathy. TCRdb recomputed calls from the multiplex PCR reads with MiXCR, one row per CDR3 protein. The sample yields 750,000 to 950,000 distinct CDR3 sequences, roughly 40% seen once. Source material: blood. The receptors originated from a man younger than 30 with Graves' hyperthyroidism. Each CDR3 is given with its conserved first and last residue. A D gene is named only where the DNA matches it firmly.

CDR3 protein: CASAEGAGYSNQPQHF; J gene: TRBJ1-5; D gene: TRBD1; V gene: TRBV2
CDR3 protein: CASSPGPMAYEQYF; J gene: TRBJ2-7; D gene: -; V gene: TRBV3-1
CDR3 protein: CAITPDTDTQYF; J gene: TRBJ2-3; D gene: -; V gene: TRBV10-3
CDR3 protein: CSVEDPGGGRETQYF; J gene: TRBJ2-5; D gene: TRBD2; V gene: TRBV29-1
CDR3 protein: CASSSVAGQDEKLFF; J gene: TRBJ1-4; D gene: -; V gene: TRBV5-1
CDR3 protein: CASSYGQGENSPLHF; J gene: TRBJ1-6; D gene: TRBD1; V gene: TRBV5-1
CDR3 protein: CASSFLQGIMDEQYF; J gene: TRBJ2-7; D gene: -; V gene: TRBV7-9
CDR3 protein: CASSESGQAHEQYF; J gene: TRBJ2-7; D gene: -; V gene: TRBV6-5
CDR3 protein: CSVGGWDTEAFF; J gene: TRBJ1-1; D gene: -; V gene: TRBV29-1
CDR3 protein: CSVTGVGANVLTF; J gene: TRBJ2-6; D gene: TRBD1; V gene: TRBV29-1
CDR3 protein: CAISESPGWQAHQPQHF; J gene: TRBJ1-5; D gene: -; V gene: TRBV10-3
CDR3 protein: CASSSDRDYQPQHF; J gene: TRBJ1-5; D gene: TRBD1; V gene: TRBV6-5
CDR3 protein: CASSIPQGGYKGQPQHF; J gene: TRBJ1-5; D gene: -; V gene: TRBV19
CDR3 protein: CASSVTWGDRTEAFF; J gene: TRBJ1-1; D gene: -; V gene: TRBV9
CDR3 protein: CAISERDRGPNSPLHF; J gene: TRBJ1-6; D gene: TRBD1; V gene: TRBV10-3
CDR3 protein: CASSLTALLTGELFF; J gene: TRBJ2-2; D gene: -; V gene: TRBV7-9
CDR3 protein: CSGRRQETQYF; J gene: TRBJ2-5; D gene: -; V gene: TRBV20-1
CDR3 protein: CASSSLRNSYEQYF; J gene: TRBJ2-7; D gene: -; V gene: TRBV7-8
CDR3 protein: CASSVQGGTNEKLFF; J gene: TRBJ1-4; D gene: TRBD1; V gene: TRBV25-1
CDR3 protein: CASSPQGGFETQFF; J gene: -; D gene: -; V gene: TRBV11-2
CDR3 protein: CATSDLRGGELFF; J gene: TRBJ2-2; D gene: -; V gene: TRBV24-1
CDR3 protein: CATSSGQGAWEKLFF; J gene: TRBJ1-4; D gene: TRBD1; V gene: TRBV15
CDR3 protein: CASSAAPGLAGGQETQYF; J gene: TRBJ2-5; D gene: TRBD2; V gene: TRBV9
CDR3 protein: CASSVGTGGRDQPQHF; J gene: TRBJ1-5; D gene: TRBD1; V gene: TRBV5-1
CDR3 protein: CASSPADRSNEKLFF; J gene: TRBJ1-4; D gene: TRBD1; V gene: TRBV5-1
CDR3 protein: CASSWVSGRSNTGELFF; J gene: TRBJ2-2; D gene: TRBD2; V gene: TRBV7-6
CDR3 protein: CASSATGGRYTF; J gene: TRBJ1-2; D gene: TRBD1; V gene: TRBV9
CDR3 protein: CASSSQVTGGTGELFF; J gene: TRBJ2-2; D gene: TRBD1; V gene: TRBV7-7
CDR3 protein: CATSRDSPNQPQHF; J gene: TRBJ1-5; D gene: -; V gene: TRBV15
CDR3 protein: CASSFSGQGAYEQYF; J gene: TRBJ2-7; D gene: TRBD1; V gene: TRBV12-3/TRBV12-4
CDR3 protein: CASSSNRGMAGELFF; J gene: TRBJ2-2; D gene: TRBD1; V gene: TRBV5-1
CDR3 protein: CAARDRDHSPLHF; J gene: TRBJ1-6; D gene: TRBD1; V gene: TRBV11-2
CDR3 protein: CASSQDGTGEQYF; J gene: TRBJ2-7; D gene: TRBD1; V gene: TRBV14
CDR3 protein: CASSIDRDETQYF; J gene: TRBJ2-5; D gene: TRBD1; V gene: TRBV10-3
CDR3 protein: CASSLAGGESQPQHF; J gene: TRBJ1-5; D gene: TRBD1; V gene: TRBV7-2
CDR3 protein: CASSSGLADQETQYF; J gene: TRBJ2-5; D gene: TRBD2; V gene: TRBV12-3/TRBV12-4
CDR3 protein: CASSSGLAGYNEQFF; J gene: -; D gene: TRBD2; V gene: TRBV7-9
CDR3 protein: CATSRSTGTNYGYTF; J gene: TRBJ1-2; D gene: -; V gene: TRBV15
CDR3 protein: CASSYSGLRKEETQYF; J gene: TRBJ2-5; D gene: -; V gene: TRBV6-5
CDR3 protein: CASSVQGEGTEAFF; J gene: TRBJ1-1; D gene: -; V gene: TRBV7-2
CDR3 protein: CASSQDRYIGTPNYGYTF; J gene: TRBJ1-2; D gene: -; V gene: TRBV4-2
CDR3 protein: CASTPLGGPQVDGYTF; J gene: TRBJ1-2; D gene: -; V gene: TRBV27
CDR3 protein: CASSVGTGGNEQYF; J gene: TRBJ2-7; D gene: TRBD1; V gene: TRBV5-1